The 17 T cell receptor beta chains below were found in one sample sequenced in a study of cytomegalovirus exposure and HLA in healthy donors. With 60 Vbeta and 13 Jbeta primers, the PCR was carried out. Method: immunoSEQ multiplex PCR; TCRdb's copy keeps in-frame clones and lacks some. The sample has under 85,000 clones, just under 70% seen once; the top ten hold 10% to 11%. Sequencing was done on a sample of PBMCs. The receptor source for this set is a woman in her twenties or thirties in good health and CMV-seronegative.

The chain links TRBV2 to TRBJ1-1, with D unresolved. Germline lookup yields CDR1 SNHLY and CDR2 FYNNEI. The V and J ends lost 7 bases and 4 bases respectively, with 13 bases between them. This CDR3 is built from 13 residues. The CDR3: CASITVEATEAFF. The CDR3 nucleotides are TGTGCCAGCATTACAGTGGAGGCCACTGAAGCTTTCTTT.

The chain combines TRBV2 with TRBJ2-1; 8 bases are shared with TRBD2. The CDR3 runs to 16 residues. In germline, CDR1 is SNHLY, CDR2 FYNNEI. The trim removed 4 bases at V and 0 bases at J, leaving 5 bases unmatched. The CDR3 nucleotides are TGTGCCAGCAGTGCGGGAGGGTTCAGCTCCTACAATGAGCAGTTCTTC. This translates into CASSAGGFSSYNEQFF.

This clone was counted a single time. This chain joins TRBV11-1 and TRBJ2-7; 7 nucleotides agree with TRBD2. The CDR3 spans 16 residues. V was clipped by 2 bases and J by 3 bases; unmatched bases: 10. CDR1 SGHAT and CDR2 FQDESV come from the germline V gene (reference sequence). This CDR3 reads CASSLNFAGVGYEQYF. In DNA form, the CDR3 reads TGTGCCAGCAGCTTAAACTTTGCGGGGGTCGGCTACGAGCAGTACTTC. The variable domain in full, completed from reference TRBV11-1 and TRBJ2-7, reads EAEVAQSPRYKITEKSQAVAFWCDPISGHATLYWYRQILGQGPELLVQFQDESVVDDSQLPKDRFSAERLKGVDSTLKIQPAELGDSAMYLCASSLNFAGVGYEQYFGPGTRLTVT.

DNA of the CDR3: TGTGCCAGCAGTTTATCGACAGTCTCTGGAAACACCATATATTTT. Amino acid sequence: CASSLSTVSGNTIYF. This chain links TRBV28 with TRBJ1-3; maybe TRBD1 (5 bases). The CDR3 length is 15 residues. Trimming took 1 base from V and 0 from J, leaving 7 bases between them. Germline values: CDR1 MDHEN, CDR2 SYDVKM.

The J gene is TRBJ2-2, the V gene TRBV5-1, with D tentatively TRBD1 (6 bases). Trimming stripped 4 bases from V and 0 bases from J, with 16 bases between. Germline CDR1 SGHRS, CDR2 YFSETQ. CDR3 length: 17 amino acids. CDR3 DNA sequence: TGCGCCAGCAGCCCACCCCTTTGGGGGCCGAACACCGGGGAGCTGTTTTTT. Translated, it gives CASSPPLWGPNTGELFF.

This clone has more than one count but fewer than ten. The chain combines TRBV5-4 with TRBJ2-1; D remains unclear. CDR1 and CDR2 from the germline V gene are SGHNT and YYREEE (reference sequence). The CDR3 covers 12 residues. V lost 4 bases and J 7 bases, leaving 9 bases between the germline ends. The CDR3 region is CASSPDGNEQFF. Here the CDR3 DNA reads TGTGCCAGCAGCCCTGACGGGAATGAGCAGTTCTTC.

The chain is built from TRBV15 and TRBJ2-7, with 7 bases fitting TRBD2. The CDR3 is 12 residues long. CDR1 LNHNV and CDR2 YYDKDF come from the germline V gene (reference sequence). After removal of 8 bases from V and 3 bases from J, the junction contained 4 bases not matched to a gene. Written as DNA, the CDR3 is TGTGCCACCCGGGGGGAAAGCTACGAGCAGTACTTC. As protein: CATRGESYEQYF.

The CDR3 coding sequence is TGTGCCAGCAGCTTCGGACTGGTTGACGAGCAGTACTTC. Its translation: CASSFGLVDEQYF. This sequence joins TRBV5-8 and TRBJ2-7; possible D gene TRBD2, 5 bases. V lost 2 bases, J lost 5 bases, and 11 bases lay in between. Germline CDR1 reads SGHTS; CDR2 reads YDEGEE. CDR3 length: 13 residues.

This chain connects TRBV30 to TRBJ1-2, with 7 bases aligning to TRBD1. Germline V CDR1 and CDR2: GTSNPN, SVGIG (reference sequence). With 2 bases clipped from V and 3 bases from J, the junction kept 3 bases outside the gene matches. The CDR3 extends over 13 amino acids. The CDR3 DNA reads TGTGCCTGGAGTCCCGGGACAGACTATGGCTACACCTTC. This translates into CAWSPGTDYGYTF. Filled out from reference TRBV30 and TRBJ1-2, the complete variable domain reads SQTIHQWPATLVQPVGSPLSLECTVEGTSNPNLYWYRQAAGRGLQLLFYSVGIGQISSEVPQNLSASRPQDRQFILSSKKLLLSDSGFYLCAWSPGTDYGYTFGSGTRLTVV.

Only a few counts were recorded for this clone. The CDR3 spells CASSLRQGLGNTIYF. DNA of the CDR3: TGTGCCAGCAGCCTAAGGCAGGGGCTTGGAAACACCATATATTTT. The rearrangement uses TRBV6-1 and TRBJ1-3, with D possibly being TRBD1 (6 bases). The germline CDR1 and CDR2 sequences are MNHNS and SASEGT. V was pared by 6 bases and J by 3 bases, with 15 bases between. The CDR3 totals 15 residues.

This clone is a singleton in its sample. The chain recombines TRBV7-3 with TRBJ2-1, with D maybe TRBD1 (5 bases). The CDR3 is made up of 16 amino acids. Germline V gives CDR1 SGHTA, CDR2 FQGTGA. Trimming pared 2 bases from V and 7 bases from J, leaving 18 bases between. CDR3 DNA: TGTGCCAGCAGCTTATTAAGGCCAGGGTTTAGGAATGAGCAGTTCTTC. Translation gives CASSLLRPGFRNEQFF. Using reference TRBV7-3 and TRBJ2-1 for the parts outside the CDR3, the full variable domain is GAGVSQTPSNKVTEKGKYVELRCDPISGHTALYWYRQSLGQGPEFLIYFQGTGAADDSGLPNDRFFAVRPEGSVSTLKIQRTERGDSAVYLCASSLLRPGFRNEQFFGPGTRLTVL.

V is TRBV2 and J is TRBJ2-7; D possibly corresponds to TRBD1 (6 bases). CDR3 length equals 14 residues. Per the germline V gene, CDR1 is SNHLY and CDR2 is FYNNEI. Trimming removed 3 bases from V and 1 base from J, with 10 bases in between. The CDR3 reads CASSEGTSSYEQYF. In nucleotides, the CDR3 is TGTGCCAGCAGTGAGGGGACAAGTTCCTACGAGCAGTACTTC.

This clone showed up just a few times. V gene TRBV6-6 combines with J gene TRBJ2-7; TRBD2 might be the D (7 bases). This CDR3 spans 15 amino acids. In germline, CDR1 is MNHNY, CDR2 SVGAGI (reference sequence). V was clipped by 5 bases and J by 4 bases, with 18 bases between them. This chain's CDR3 is CASSHEGGLAYEQYF. DNA of the CDR3: TGTGCCAGCAGTCATGAGGGGGGGCTAGCTTACGAGCAGTACTTC.

This clone was seen only a few times. This chain joins TRBV25-1 and TRBJ1-6; TRBD1 is a possible D gene (5 bases). The CDR3 sequence is 11 residues long. Germline V CDR1 and CDR2: MGHDK, SYGVNS. As DNA, the CDR3 is TGTGTCGGGGGTGTTGGTTCACCCCTCCACTTT. Translation gives CVGGVGSPLHF.

The chain couples TRBV7-2 to TRBJ2-3; a possible D gene is TRBD2 (5 bases). The V gene lost 4 bases and the J gene lost 6 bases, with 14 bases spanning the gap. Germline loops: CDR1 SGHTA, CDR2 FQGNSA. The CDR3 length is 14 residues. The CDR3 protein is CASSSILGGDTQYF. CDR3 bases: TGTGCCAGCAGCTCGATACTAGGTGGGGATACGCAGTATTTT.

V and J are TRBV7-9 and TRBJ1-6; no clear D. The CDR3 is 15 residues long. The V end lost 5 bases, the J end lost 8 bases, and 16 bases lay between the germline ends. CDR1 is SEHNR and CDR2 is FQNEAQ in the germline V gene (reference sequence). For the CDR3, the DNA is TGTGCCAGCAGCCCGACGGTTACTACGGATTCACCCCTCCACTTT. It is translated as CASSPTVTTDSPLHF. Filled out from reference TRBV7-9 and TRBJ1-6, the complete variable domain reads DTGVSQNPRHKITKRGQNVTFRCDPISEHNRLYWYRQTLGQGPEFLTYFQNEAQLEKSRLLSDRFSAERPKGSFSTLEIQRTEQGDSAMYLCASSPTVTTDSPLHFGNGTRLTVT.

This clone has only a few counts. The chain carries TRBV27 and TRBJ2-3; maybe TRBD1 (6 bases). Germline loops: CDR1 MNHEY, CDR2 SMNVEV (reference sequence). The CDR3 is made up of 15 amino acids. The ends were cut back, 0 bases at V and 2 bases at J, with 9 bases in the middle. The CDR3 DNA follows: TGTGCCAGCAGTTTATCGCCAGGGGACACAGATACGCAGTATTTT. Protein sequence: CASSLSPGDTDTQYF.